The entry that follows covers one T cell receptor beta chain sequence. Antigen: not known. Germline V CDR1 and CDR2: MNHEY, SVGAGI. J lost 8 bases, V lost 2 bases, and 4 bases had no gene match. The CDR3 covers 15 residues. PCR was performed using 60 Vbeta and 13 Jbeta primers. In the study's own analysis: Later reanalysis found 75 million to 100 million unique TCR beta chains, 9 million to 12 million of them shared. Measured with immunoSEQ multiplex PCR; TCRdb has only the in-frame clones, and not every one. V and J calls and clone size are given by that table; D and trimming were obtained from the DNA. The table has around 200,000 clones, over 70% seen once. This record comes from a study of cytomegalovirus exposure and HLA in healthy donors. Regarding the study as a whole: Per published reports, the classifier diagnosed cytomegalovirus status with high specificity and sensitivity.

This chain links TRBV6-5 with TRBJ2-1, with 12 bases identical to TRBD2. Sequenced material: PBMCs. This sequence was found in a male donor in good health and CMV-seronegative. CDR3 region: CASSYLAGGPDEQFF. The CDR3 DNA is TGTGCCAGCAGTTACCTAGCGGGAGGGCCGGATGAGCAGTTCTTC.